A single sample gave rise to the 5 T cell receptor beta chains below, sequenced in a study of cytomegalovirus exposure and HLA in healthy donors. PCR amplification relied on 60 Vbeta primers (plus 13 Jbeta primers). The protocol was immunoSEQ multiplex PCR, while the TCRdb copy is restricted to in-frame clones and leaves out a portion. Among around 200,000 clones listed, roughly 83% were seen once. Sequenced input: PBMCs. Every receptor here comes from a woman aged 45-59 years in good health and CMV-seronegative.

This clone was recorded only once. V and J are TRBV7-2 and TRBJ2-7; D possibly corresponds to TRBD2 (7 bases). Trimming removed 1 base from V and 5 bases from J, with 15 bases in between. Germline values: CDR1 SGHTA, CDR2 FQGNSA. The CDR3 spans 15 residues. The DNA for the CDR3 is TGTGCCAGCAGCTTAGGTGGGGGGGGGCGGAACGAGCAGTACTTC. Protein product: CASSLGGGGRNEQYF.

V and J are TRBV11-2 and TRBJ2-3; weak D call: TRBD1 (6 bases). V was trimmed by 1 base and J by 0 bases, leaving 11 bases between them. Germline lookup yields CDR1 SGHAT and CDR2 FQNNGV. There are 16 residues in the CDR3. The CDR3 loop is CASSLARTASTDTQYF. Here the CDR3 DNA reads TGTGCCAGCAGCTTAGCAAGGACAGCCAGCACAGATACGCAGTATTTT.

The CDR3 reads CASSPSVTAVYEQYF. CDR3 bases: TGTGCCAGCAGCCCTTCCGTTACCGCGGTCTACGAGCAGTACTTC. The chain carries TRBV5-4 and TRBJ2-7; D not certain. Germline CDR1 is SGHNT and CDR2 is YYREEE (reference sequence). Trimming removed 4 bases at V and 3 bases at J, with 17 bases between. This CDR3 spans 15 amino acids.

The chain joins TRBV21-1 to TRBJ2-1; no DNA check was done on the table's D call, TRBD1. TRBV21-1 is assigned pseudogene status. The CDR3 is 15 residues long. The CDR3 DNA sequence: TGTGCCAGCAGCACCCAGGGGGCCCTTATCAATGAGCAGTTCTTC. As protein: CASSTQGALINEQFF.

V gene TRBV7-7 combines with J gene TRBJ2-1, with TRBD2 matching over 8 bases. Trimming took 1 base from V and 7 from J; bases not matched to a gene: 6. Per germline, CDR1 SSHAT and CDR2 FNYEAQ (reference sequence). The CDR3 has 15 residues. The CDR3 protein is CASSLGIAGRNEQFF. The CDR3 nucleotides are TGTGCCAGCAGCTTAGGAATAGCGGGGCGGAATGAGCAGTTCTTC.